The 19 T cell receptor beta chains reported below all come from one sample, sequenced in a study of memory CD4+ T cells and cytomegalovirus serostatus. The sort gate was single viable CD3+CD4+CD8-CD45RO+ cells for memory CD4+ T cells. Clones were read by immunoSEQ multiplex PCR, and TCRdb kept only the in-frame ones, dropping some. This table holds 75,000 to 95,000 clones, approximately 80% found once. The sequenced material came from memory CD4+ T cells from blood. The receptors were gathered from an adult in good health and CMV-seronegative.

The rearrangement joins TRBV28 to TRBJ2-7; D may be TRBD1 or TRBD2 (6 bases each). From germline, CDR1 is MDHEN and CDR2 SYDVKM. Deletions cut 3 bases from V and 6 bases from J, with 21 bases between. The CDR3 consists of 16 residues. This chain's CDR3 is CASSLGRGTSLPEQYF. CDR3 in DNA: TGTGCCAGCAGTTTGGGACGCGGGACAAGTTTACCCGAGCAGTACTTC.

This chain uses TRBV14 with TRBJ2-6; no clear D gene. This CDR3 has 17 residues. CDR1 and CDR2 from the germline V gene are SGHDN and FVKESK. V lost 0 bases and J 0 bases, leaving 9 bases between the germline ends. Here the CDR3 DNA reads TGTGCCAGCAGCCAAGAACGGGCCTTCTCTGGGGCCAACGTCCTGACTTTC. The encoded protein is CASSQERAFSGANVLTF. The variable domain in full, completed from reference TRBV14 and TRBJ2-6, reads EAGVTQFPSHSVIEKGQTVTLRCDPISGHDNLYWYRRVMGKEIKFLLHFVKESKQDESGMPNNRFLAERTGGTYSTLKVQPAELEDSGVYFCASSQERAFSGANVLTFGAGSRLTVL.

The rearrangement links TRBV7-2 to TRBJ1-4; D gene unclear. Germline V gene sequence: CDR1 SGHTA, CDR2 FQGNSA. The CDR3 runs to 16 residues. V was trimmed by 0 bases and J by 8 bases, leaving 16 bases between them. The CDR3 DNA sequence: TGTGCCAGCAGCTTAGCCCCCGCCGGCCAAGGAGAAAAACTGTTTTTT. Encoded protein: CASSLAPAGQGEKLFF.

This chain links TRBV7-6 with TRBJ1-1; D remains ambiguous. This CDR3 is built from 13 residues. Trimming took 5 bases from V and 1 from J, leaving 8 bases between them. Per germline, CDR1 SGHVS and CDR2 FNYEAQ. The CDR3 DNA reads as TGTGCCAGCAGCCCGGATCCGAACACTGAAGCTTTCTTT. Its translation is CASSPDPNTEAFF.

This rearrangement joins TRBV11-3 to TRBJ2-1; unclear D gene. The germline V gene encodes CDR1 SGHNT and CDR2 YENEEA. This CDR3 contains 15 residues. With 5 bases removed from V and 4 bases from J, the gap between germline ends came to 15 bases. The CDR3 nucleotides are TGTGCCAGCAGCACCGACGGCTCACTTTACAATGAGCAGTTCTTC. This gives the protein CASSTDGSLYNEQFF.

The V gene is TRBV5-3, the J gene TRBJ1-1; D not resolved. TRBV5-3 is sorted into the ORF group, with uncertain function. Trimming pared 2 bases from V and 0 bases from J, leaving 14 bases between. The CDR3 consists of 16 residues. CDR3 protein: CARSLRRSGLNTEAFF. CDR3 DNA sequence: TGTGCCAGAAGCTTAAGAAGATCCGGACTGAACACTGAAGCTTTCTTT.

This chain links TRBV21-1 with TRBJ1-6; no DNA check was done on the table's D call, TRBD1. TRBV21-1 is described as a pseudogene. The CDR3 consists of 16 residues. This chain's CDR3 is CASSIGTAKRNSPLHF. In DNA, the CDR3 is TGTGCCAGCAGCATCGGGACAGCAAAAAGGAATTCACCCCTCCACTTT.

This clone was seen a few times. J is TRBJ1-1 and V is TRBV5-6; unclear D gene. CDR3 length equals 14 residues. Germline loops: CDR1 SGHDT, CDR2 YYEEEE. V was pared by 4 bases and J by 4 bases, with 14 bases between. The CDR3 DNA reads as TGTGCCAGCAGCCCGGATATGGGGAGCACTGAAGCTTTCTTT. The encoded protein is CASSPDMGSTEAFF.

V and J are TRBV11-3 and TRBJ2-1, with 7 bases lining up with TRBD1. This CDR3 region has 14 residues. V was clipped by 3 bases and J by 10 bases; unmatched bases: 9. Germline V gives CDR1 SGHNT, CDR2 YENEEA. The chain's CDR3 is CASSFHSGTDEQFF. As DNA, the CDR3 is TGTGCCAGCAGCTTTCACTCAGGGACAGACGAGCAGTTCTTC.

V gene TRBV5-1 combines with J gene TRBJ1-3, with a tentative D call TRBD1 (6 bases). This CDR3 comprises 14 residues. Trimming took off 2 bases at V and 3 bases at J, with 9 bases between the two ends. The germline V gene has CDR1 SGHRS and CDR2 YFSETQ. The CDR3 protein is CASSFGQSGNTIYF. The CDR3 coding sequence is TGCGCCAGCAGCTTTGGACAGAGTGGAAACACCATATATTTT.

This clone was seen a handful of times. The chain uses TRBV19 and TRBJ2-1; 8 nucleotides line up with TRBD1. Germline V lookup: CDR1 LNHDA, CDR2 SQIVND (reference sequence). There are 14 residues in the CDR3. The J segment lost 9 bases and the V segment lost 7 bases, leaving 11 bases of the junction unmatched. CDR3 nucleotide sequence: TGTGCCAGTAACAGACAGGGGACAGTTGGTGAGCAGTTCTTC. This translates into CASNRQGTVGEQFF.

This clone was observed a handful of times. J is TRBJ1-1 and V is TRBV15; D is ambiguous. Germline CDR1 is LNHNV and CDR2 is YYDKDF (reference sequence). The CDR3 extends over 13 amino acids. V gave up 3 bases and J gave up 7 bases, with 12 bases separating them. Here the CDR3 DNA reads TGTGCCACCAGCAGGGGGAGAGCGGTTGAAGCTTTCTTT. Protein product: CATSRGRAVEAFF.

This rearrangement joins TRBV19 to TRBJ1-4; weak D call: TRBD1 (5 bases). The CDR3 runs 14 residues. V was shortened by 4 bases and J by 8 bases, with 14 bases between the two germline ends. Germline CDR1 LNHDA, CDR2 SQIVND (reference sequence). DNA for the CDR3: TGTGCCAGTAGTACGGGACCTGCTGGGGAAAAACTGTTTTTT. It encodes CASSTGPAGEKLFF. Full variable domain (missing parts from reference TRBV19 and TRBJ1-4): DGGITQSPKYLFRKEGQNVTLSCEQNLNHDAMYWYRQDPGQGLRLIYYSQIVNDFQKGDIAEGYSVSREKKESFPLTVTSAQKNPTAFYLCASSTGPAGEKLFFGSGTQLSVL.

This chain joins TRBV19 and TRBJ1-1; D might be TRBD1 (5 bases). The germline CDR1 and CDR2 sequences are LNHDA and SQIVND (reference sequence). The ends were cut back, 1 base at V and 6 bases at J, with 12 bases in the middle. This CDR3 contains 14 residues. CDR3 in amino acids: CASSIGGTGPEAFF. In nucleotides, the CDR3 is TGTGCCAGTAGTATAGGGGGCACGGGACCTGAAGCTTTCTTT.

The rearrangement links TRBV10-1 to TRBJ1-1; the D is unclear. The V and J ends lost 0 bases and 3 bases respectively, with 5 bases between them. Germline values: CDR1 WNHNN, CDR2 SYGVQD (reference sequence). This CDR3 is 13 amino acids long. CDR3 DNA sequence: TGCGCCAGCAGTGAGTCCGCCTACACTGAAGCTTTCTTT. Translating gives CASSESAYTEAFF.

The chain recombines TRBV6-6 with TRBJ1-5; 7 bases fit TRBD1. Germline CDR1 MNHNY, CDR2 SVGAGI (reference sequence). Trimming took 3 bases from V and 2 from J; bases not matched to a gene: 4. The CDR3 sequence is 15 residues long. The CDR3 DNA is TGTGCCAGCAGTTATATCGGACAGGGCAATCAGCCCCAGCATTTT. This sequence encodes CASSYIGQGNQPQHF.

In its sample, this clone was seen a few times. V is TRBV29-1 and J is TRBJ2-5, with 16 bases that match TRBD2. Germline values: CDR1 SQVTM, CDR2 ANQGSEA. The CDR3 loop spans 17 amino acids. Trimming removed 7 bases from V and 4 bases from J; junction bases left unmatched: 12. CDR3 sequence: CSAQGLAGGLDGETQYF. CDR3 DNA sequence: TGCAGCGCCCAGGGACTAGCGGGGGGGCTAGATGGAGAGACCCAGTACTTC.

Comment on this clone: The junction departs from germline at one end; a sequencing error may be responsible. V gene TRBV5-1 combines with J gene TRBJ2-7; 10 nucleotides agree with TRBD2. Germline lookup yields CDR1 SGHRS and CDR2 YFSETQ. The CDR3 is 14 amino acids. The CDR3 sequence: CASRKGTSAYEQYF. For the CDR3, the DNA is TGTGCCAGCAGGAAGGGGACTAGCGCCTACGAGCAGTACTTC.

The chain recombines TRBV27 with TRBJ2-7; possible D gene TRBD1, 5 bases. This CDR3 is built from 14 residues. CDR1 MNHEY and CDR2 SMNVEV come from the germline V gene (reference sequence). Trimming took off 6 bases at V and 7 bases at J, with 19 bases between the two ends. The CDR3, as DNA: TGTGCCAGCAGAGCACAGAGGTATGGGGCAGAGCAGTACTTC. It specifies CASRAQRYGAEQYF.